These T cell receptor beta chains were read from a single sample in a study of naive and memory T cell subsets. TCRdb passed the UMI-ligation and nested PCR reads through MiXCR, listing each CDR3 protein once. The sample contains about 8,000 distinct CDR3 sequences, 25% to 35% of which appear only once. The sequencing sample was made of CD8+ TEMRA cells from blood. The receptors come from a human donor in good health. CDR3s include the opening cysteine and the closing phenylalanine or tryptophan. D genes are given only for firm matches. Not every row has a clone size; where given, it reads once, few, many or a size class.

size | J | D | V | CDR3 | DNA
few | TRBJ1-1 | NA | TRBV7-9 | CASSLSTGEVAFF | TGTGCCAGCAGCTTAAGCACCGGGGAGGTAGCTTTCTTT
NA | TRBJ1-5 | NA | TRBV27 | CASSLGGFQPQHF | TGTGCCAGCAGCTTAGGGGGGTTTCAGCCCCAGCATTTT
NA | TRBJ2-3 | NA | TRBV27 | CASSCLGDTQYF | TGTGCCAGCAGTTGTCTGGGGGATACGCAGTATTTT
NA | TRBJ2-1 | TRBD2 | TRBV4-2 | CASKIGLAGLDEQFF | TGTGCCAGCAAAATAGGGCTAGCGGGTTTGGATGAGCAGTTCTTC
NA | TRBJ2-7 | TRBD1 | TRBV7-6 | CASSKTGQGYEQYF | TGTGCCAGCAGCAAAACGGGACAGGGGTACGAGCAGTACTTC
few | TRBJ1-1 | TRBD1 | TRBV20-1 | CSVQAGGEIEAFF | TGCAGTGTGCAGGCAGGGGGGGAGATTGAAGCTTTCTTT
few | TRBJ1-1 | NA | TRBV13 | CASSWRIQGNTEAFF | TGTGCCAGCAGCTGGAGAATTCAGGGCAACACTGAAGCTTTCTTT
few | TRBJ2-7 | TRBD1 | TRBV7-2 | CASRDRGYEQYF | TGTGCCAGCAGGGACAGGGGCTACGAGCAGTACTTC
once | TRBJ2-7 | NA | TRBV6-2/TRBV6-3 | CASSPDGFTYEQYF | TGTGCCAGCAGCCCAGACGGTTTCACCTACGAGCAGTACTTC
NA | TRBJ2-2 | NA | TRBV7-6 | CASSSGTFTGELFF | TGTGCCAGCAGCTCGGGGACCTTCACCGGGGAGCTGTTTTTT
NA | TRBJ2-7 | TRBD1 | TRBV11-3 | CASSSISGTGGEQYF | TGTGCCAGCAGCTCAATATCCGGGACAGGGGGCGAGCAGTACTTC
NA | TRBJ1-1 | NA | TRBV9 | CASSPYLNTEAFF | TGTGCCAGCAGCCCGTACCTGAACACTGAAGCTTTCTTT
NA | TRBJ2-7 | TRBD1 | TRBV4-1 | CASSPTSGGKAYEQYF | TGCGCCAGCAGCCCTACCTCAGGGGGAAAAGCCTACGAGCAGTACTTC
NA | TRBJ2-1 | NA | TRBV6-2/TRBV6-3 | CASSYSTEQFF | TGTGCCAGCAGTTACAGCACTGAGCAGTTCTTC
few | TRBJ1-3 | NA | TRBV11-2 | CASSFPVVEESSGNTIYF | TGTGCCAGCAGCTTCCCCGTAGTAGAGGAGAGCTCTGGAAACACCATATATTTT
NA | TRBJ1-5 | NA | TRBV19 | CASSDSAGQPQHF | TGTGCCAGTAGTGATTCCGCAGGTCAGCCCCAGCATTTT
few | TRBJ2-3 | NA | TRBV30 | CAWSVSADTQYF | TGTGCCTGGAGTGTATCGGCGGATACGCAGTATTTT
NA | TRBJ2-1 | TRBD2 | TRBV5-4 | CASSSTSGSANEQFF | TGTGCCAGCAGCTCCACTAGCGGGAGCGCCAATGAGCAGTTCTTC
NA | TRBJ1-2 | NA | TRBV12-3/TRBV12-4 | CASSLAGTGGYTF | TGTGCCAGCAGTTTAGCAGGGACGGGTGGCTACACCTTC
NA | TRBJ2-7 | NA | TRBV12-3/TRBV12-4 | CASSHSYEQYF | TGTGCCAGCAGTCATTCCTACGAGCAGTACTTC
NA | TRBJ1-2 | NA | TRBV29-1 | CSVLQGPDWGYTF | TGCAGCGTTCTACAGGGCCCTGATTGGGGCTACACCTTC
few | TRBJ1-3 | NA | TRBV20-1 | CSATNLGGNTIYF | TGCAGTGCCACTAACCTGGGAGGAAACACCATATATTTT
NA | TRBJ1-4 | NA | TRBV12-3/TRBV12-4 | CASSSLGYEKLFF | TGTGCCAGCTCATCGTTGGGTTATGAAAAACTGTTTTTT
NA | TRBJ2-1 | NA | TRBV27 | CASSPSSNNEQFF | TGTGCCAGCAGTCCTTCTAGCAACAATGAGCAGTTCTTC
NA | TRBJ2-7 | NA | TRBV7-9 | CASSQDSRYEQYF | TGTGCCAGCAGCCAAGACAGCCGCTACGAGCAGTACTTC
NA | TRBJ2-7 | NA | TRBV14 | CASSLRLGDMSHEQYF | TGTGCCAGCAGCCTCAGACTGGGGGACATGAGCCACGAGCAGTACTTC
few | TRBJ2-7 | NA | TRBV4-1 | CASSQDGAGFYEQYF | TGCGCCAGCAGCCAAGATGGAGCGGGTTTCTACGAGCAGTACTTC
NA | TRBJ2-1 | NA | TRBV6-1 | CASSAGSSYNEQFF | TGTGCCAGCAGTGCCGGGAGCTCCTACAATGAGCAGTTCTTC
NA | TRBJ2-4 | TRBD1 | TRBV5-5 | CASSLLGQGSENIQYF | TGTGCCAGCAGCTTGCTGGGACAGGGGTCAGAAAACATTCAGTACTTC
few | TRBJ2-3 | TRBD2 | TRBV11-2 | CASSPISGSGTDTQYF | TGTGCCAGCAGCCCGATTAGCGGGAGTGGCACAGATACGCAGTATTTT
few | TRBJ2-3 | NA | TRBV15 | CATSRPLQTDTQYF | TGTGCCACCAGCAGACCCCTCCAGACAGATACGCAGTATTTT
NA | TRBJ2-7 | TRBD2 | TRBV11-2 | CASSAPSGRGYEQYF | TGTGCCAGCAGCGCGCCCTCAGGGAGGGGCTACGAGCAGTACTTC
NA | TRBJ2-5 | TRBD1 | TRBV28 | CASSSWTGPILTYQETQYF | TGTGCCAGCAGTTCGTGGACAGGACCAATCCTGACATACCAAGAGACCCAGTACTTC
NA | TRBJ2-1 | NA | TRBV5-1 | CASSWKNEQFF | TGCGCCAGCAGCTGGAAAAATGAGCAGTTCTTC